The sample holds one count of the clone carrying this T cell receptor beta chain. The antigen is unknown. Vbeta (60) and Jbeta (13) primers were used in the PCR. Profiled with immunoSEQ multiplex PCR; TCRdb holds only in-frame clones, not every one. The table has fewer than 200,000 clones, approximately 80% seen once. This sample was included in a study of cytomegalovirus exposure and HLA in healthy donors. Study-wide context: Earlier work reported 95 million to 130 million unique TCR beta sequences from about 179 million T cells.

Overall study results and limits: In presence/absence analyses, roughly uniform sequencing depth across donors was assumed. Later, an analysis found that common viral pathogens appeared to be linked with several of the most significant clusters. While the bulk of TCR sequences proved rare, some public TCRs turned up in many donors.

The V and J ends lost 2 bases and 1 base respectively, with 5 bases between them. The CDR3 length is 13 residues. Germline values: CDR1 SGHTA, CDR2 FQGTGA. This clonotype was sampled from a woman in her forties or fifties in good health and CMV-seropositive. The chain recombines TRBV7-3 with TRBJ1-1; D ambiguous. The sample was PBMCs. This CDR3 reads CASSLGRNTEAFF. The CDR3 region has the DNA TGTGCCAGCAGCTTAGGGCGGAACACTGAAGCTTTCTTT.